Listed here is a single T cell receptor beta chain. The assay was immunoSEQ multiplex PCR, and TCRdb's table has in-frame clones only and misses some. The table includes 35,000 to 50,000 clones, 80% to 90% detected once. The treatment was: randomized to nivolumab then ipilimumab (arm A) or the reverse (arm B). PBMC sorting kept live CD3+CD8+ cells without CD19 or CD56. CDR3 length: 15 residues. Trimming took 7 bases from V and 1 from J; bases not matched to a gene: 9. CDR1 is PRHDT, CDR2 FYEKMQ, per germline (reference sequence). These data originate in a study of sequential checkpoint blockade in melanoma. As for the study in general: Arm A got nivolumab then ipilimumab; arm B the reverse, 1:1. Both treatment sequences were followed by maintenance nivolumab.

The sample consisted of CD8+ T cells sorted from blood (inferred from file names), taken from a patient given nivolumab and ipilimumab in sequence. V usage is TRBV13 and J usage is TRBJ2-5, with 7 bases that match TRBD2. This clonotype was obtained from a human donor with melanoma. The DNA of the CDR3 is TGTGCCAGCACCGGGGGAGGGGCCCTCCAAGAGACCCAGTACTTC. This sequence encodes CASTGGGALQETQYF.